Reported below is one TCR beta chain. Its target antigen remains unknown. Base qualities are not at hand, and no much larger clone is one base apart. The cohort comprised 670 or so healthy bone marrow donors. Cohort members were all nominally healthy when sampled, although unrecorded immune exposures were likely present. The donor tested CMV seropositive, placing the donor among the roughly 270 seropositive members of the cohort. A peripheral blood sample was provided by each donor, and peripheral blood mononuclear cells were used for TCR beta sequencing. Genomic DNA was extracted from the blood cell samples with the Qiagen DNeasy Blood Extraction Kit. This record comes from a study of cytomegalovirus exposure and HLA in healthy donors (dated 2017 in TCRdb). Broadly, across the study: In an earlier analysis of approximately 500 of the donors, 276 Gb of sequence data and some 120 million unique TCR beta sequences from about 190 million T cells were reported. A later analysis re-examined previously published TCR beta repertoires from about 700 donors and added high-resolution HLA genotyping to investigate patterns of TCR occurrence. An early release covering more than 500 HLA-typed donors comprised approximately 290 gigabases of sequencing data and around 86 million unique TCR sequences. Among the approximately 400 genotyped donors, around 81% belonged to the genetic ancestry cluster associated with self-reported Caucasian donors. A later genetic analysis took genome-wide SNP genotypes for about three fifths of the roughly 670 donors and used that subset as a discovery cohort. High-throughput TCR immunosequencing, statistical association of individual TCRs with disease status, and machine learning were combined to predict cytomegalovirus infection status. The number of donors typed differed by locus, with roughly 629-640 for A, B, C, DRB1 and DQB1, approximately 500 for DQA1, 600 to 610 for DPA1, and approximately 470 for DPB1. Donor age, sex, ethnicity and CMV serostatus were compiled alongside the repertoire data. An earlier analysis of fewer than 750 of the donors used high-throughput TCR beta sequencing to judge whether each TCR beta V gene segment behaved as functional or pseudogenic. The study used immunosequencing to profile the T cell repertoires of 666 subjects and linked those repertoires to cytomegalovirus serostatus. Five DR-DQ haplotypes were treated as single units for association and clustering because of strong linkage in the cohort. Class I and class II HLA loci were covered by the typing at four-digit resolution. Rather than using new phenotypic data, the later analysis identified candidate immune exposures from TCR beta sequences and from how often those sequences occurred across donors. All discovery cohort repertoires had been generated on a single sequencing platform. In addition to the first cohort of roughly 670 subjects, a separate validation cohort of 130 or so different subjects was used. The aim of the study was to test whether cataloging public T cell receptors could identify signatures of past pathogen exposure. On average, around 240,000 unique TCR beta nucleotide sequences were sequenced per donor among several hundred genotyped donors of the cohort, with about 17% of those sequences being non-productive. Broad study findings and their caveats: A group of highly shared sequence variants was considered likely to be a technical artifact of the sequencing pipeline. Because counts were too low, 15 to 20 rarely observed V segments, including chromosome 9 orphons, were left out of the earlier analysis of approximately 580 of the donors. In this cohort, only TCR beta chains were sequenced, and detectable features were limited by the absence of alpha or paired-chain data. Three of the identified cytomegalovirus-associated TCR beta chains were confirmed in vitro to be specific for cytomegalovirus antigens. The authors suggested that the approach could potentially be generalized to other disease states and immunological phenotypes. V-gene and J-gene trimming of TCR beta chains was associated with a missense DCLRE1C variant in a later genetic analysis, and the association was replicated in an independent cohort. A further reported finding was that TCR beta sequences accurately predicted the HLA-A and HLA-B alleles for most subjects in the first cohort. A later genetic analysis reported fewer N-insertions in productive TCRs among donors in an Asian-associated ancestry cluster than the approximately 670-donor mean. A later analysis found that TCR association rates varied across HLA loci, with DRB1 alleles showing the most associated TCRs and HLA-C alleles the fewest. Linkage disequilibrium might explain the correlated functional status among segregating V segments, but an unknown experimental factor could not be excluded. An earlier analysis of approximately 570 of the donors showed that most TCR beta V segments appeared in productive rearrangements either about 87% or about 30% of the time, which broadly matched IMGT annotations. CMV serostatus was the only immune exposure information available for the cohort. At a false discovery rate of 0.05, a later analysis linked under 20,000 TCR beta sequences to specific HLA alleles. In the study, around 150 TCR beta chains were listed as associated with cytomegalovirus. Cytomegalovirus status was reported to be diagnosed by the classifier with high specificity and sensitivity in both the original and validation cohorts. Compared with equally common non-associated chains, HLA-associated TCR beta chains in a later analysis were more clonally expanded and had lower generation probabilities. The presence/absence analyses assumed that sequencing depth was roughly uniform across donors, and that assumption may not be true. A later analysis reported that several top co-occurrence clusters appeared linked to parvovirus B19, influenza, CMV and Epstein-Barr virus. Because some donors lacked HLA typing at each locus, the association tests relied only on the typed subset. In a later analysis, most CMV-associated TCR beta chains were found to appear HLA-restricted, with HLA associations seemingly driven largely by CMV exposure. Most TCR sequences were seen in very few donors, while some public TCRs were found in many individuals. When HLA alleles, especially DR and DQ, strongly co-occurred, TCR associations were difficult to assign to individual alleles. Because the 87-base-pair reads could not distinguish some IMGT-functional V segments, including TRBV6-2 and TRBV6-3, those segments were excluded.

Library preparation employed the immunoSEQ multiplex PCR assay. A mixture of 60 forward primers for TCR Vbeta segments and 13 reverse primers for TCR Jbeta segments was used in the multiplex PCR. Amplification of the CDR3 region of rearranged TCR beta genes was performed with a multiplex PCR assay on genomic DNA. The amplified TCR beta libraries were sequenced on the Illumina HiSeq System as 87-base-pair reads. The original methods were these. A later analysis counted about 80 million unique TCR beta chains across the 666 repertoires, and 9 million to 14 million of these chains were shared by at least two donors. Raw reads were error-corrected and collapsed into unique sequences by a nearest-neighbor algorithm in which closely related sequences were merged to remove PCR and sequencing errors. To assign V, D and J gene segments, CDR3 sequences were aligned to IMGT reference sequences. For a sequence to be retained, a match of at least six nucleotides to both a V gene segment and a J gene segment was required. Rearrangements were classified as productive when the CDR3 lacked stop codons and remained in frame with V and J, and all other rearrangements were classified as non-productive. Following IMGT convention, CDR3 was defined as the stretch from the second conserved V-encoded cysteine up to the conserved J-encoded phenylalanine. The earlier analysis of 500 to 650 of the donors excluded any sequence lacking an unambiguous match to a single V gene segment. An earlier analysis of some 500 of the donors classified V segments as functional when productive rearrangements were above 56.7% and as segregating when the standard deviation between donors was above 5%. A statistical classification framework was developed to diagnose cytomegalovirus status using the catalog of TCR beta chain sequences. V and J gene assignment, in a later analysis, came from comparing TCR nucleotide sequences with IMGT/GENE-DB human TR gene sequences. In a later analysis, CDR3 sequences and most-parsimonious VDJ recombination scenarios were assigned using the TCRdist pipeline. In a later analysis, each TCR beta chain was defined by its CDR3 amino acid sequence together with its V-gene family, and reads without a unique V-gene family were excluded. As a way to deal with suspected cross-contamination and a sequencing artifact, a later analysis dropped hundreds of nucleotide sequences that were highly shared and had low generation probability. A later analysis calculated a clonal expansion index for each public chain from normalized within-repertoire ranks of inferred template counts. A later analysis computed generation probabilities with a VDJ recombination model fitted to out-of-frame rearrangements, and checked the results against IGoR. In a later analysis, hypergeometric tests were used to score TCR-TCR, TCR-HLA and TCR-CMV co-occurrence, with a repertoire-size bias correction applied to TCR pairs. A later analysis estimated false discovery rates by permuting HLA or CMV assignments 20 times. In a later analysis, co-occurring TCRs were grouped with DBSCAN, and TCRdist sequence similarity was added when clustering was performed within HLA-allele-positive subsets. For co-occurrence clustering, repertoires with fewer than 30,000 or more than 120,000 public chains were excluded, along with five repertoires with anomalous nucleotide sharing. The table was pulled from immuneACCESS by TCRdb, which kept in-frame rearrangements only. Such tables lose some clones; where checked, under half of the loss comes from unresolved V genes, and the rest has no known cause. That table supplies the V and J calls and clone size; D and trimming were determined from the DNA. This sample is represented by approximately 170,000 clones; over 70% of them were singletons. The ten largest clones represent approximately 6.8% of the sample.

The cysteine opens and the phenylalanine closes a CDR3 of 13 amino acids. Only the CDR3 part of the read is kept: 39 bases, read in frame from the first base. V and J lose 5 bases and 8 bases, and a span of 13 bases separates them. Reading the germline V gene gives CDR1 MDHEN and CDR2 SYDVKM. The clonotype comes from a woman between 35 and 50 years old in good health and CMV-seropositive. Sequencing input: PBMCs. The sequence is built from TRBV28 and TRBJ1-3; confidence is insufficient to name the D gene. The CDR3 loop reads CASSAPEGYTIYF. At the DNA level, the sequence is TGTGCCAGCAGTGCTCCTGAGGGTTACACCATATATTTT.